This T cell receptor (beta chain) was profiled in a study of blood T cell repertoires in COVID-19. Study context: Samples taken during acute and convalescent COVID-19 were collected in the United States, Italy and Spain. PBMCs, B-cell-depleted T cells, or T cells provided the cDNA or gDNA that made up the material.

Trimming shortened V by 2 bases and J by 3 bases, and 11 bases separated the two germline ends. The CDR3 covers 13 residues. Looked up from germline, CDR1 is GTSNPN and CDR2 is SVGIG (reference sequence). Methods used by the authors: Estimated nucleated cell counts came from reference gene primer amplification. Method: immunoSEQ multiplex PCR; TCRdb's copy keeps in-frame clones and lacks some. Clone size and V and J calls were adopted from that table, with D and trimming inferred from the DNA. The sample includes some 200,000 clones, 92% of them seen just once. Material for sequencing was peripheral blood. The sequence was obtained from a man between 25 and 39 years old with acute or convalescent COVID-19. The chain carries TRBV30 and TRBJ2-7, with D possibly being TRBD2 (5 bases). As DNA, the CDR3 is TGTGCCTGGAGTCCGGGATTAGACTACGAGCAGTACTTC. It yields the protein CAWSPGLDYEQYF.